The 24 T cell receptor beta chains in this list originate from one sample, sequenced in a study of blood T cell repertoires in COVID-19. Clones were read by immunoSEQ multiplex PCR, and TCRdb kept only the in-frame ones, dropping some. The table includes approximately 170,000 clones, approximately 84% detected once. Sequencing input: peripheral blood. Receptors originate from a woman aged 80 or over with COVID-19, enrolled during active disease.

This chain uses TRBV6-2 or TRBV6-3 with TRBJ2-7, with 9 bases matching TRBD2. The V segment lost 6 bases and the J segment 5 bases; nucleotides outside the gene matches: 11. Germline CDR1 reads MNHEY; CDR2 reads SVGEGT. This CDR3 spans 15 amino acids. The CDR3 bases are TGTGCCAGCAGCTTTCATGTGGGACTAGCAGACGAGCAGTACTTC. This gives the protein CASSFHVGLADEQYF.

The CDR3 is CAISELQGAPNEKLFF. The CDR3 DNA follows: TGTGCCATCAGTGAACTGCAGGGGGCTCCTAATGAAAAACTGTTTTTT. The chain employs TRBV10-3 and TRBJ1-4; 8 bases align to TRBD1. The CDR3 runs 16 residues. CDR1 is ENHRY and CDR2 is SYGVKD in the germline V gene. Germline trimming cut 3 bases from V and 3 bases from J; bases unmatched to any gene: 6.

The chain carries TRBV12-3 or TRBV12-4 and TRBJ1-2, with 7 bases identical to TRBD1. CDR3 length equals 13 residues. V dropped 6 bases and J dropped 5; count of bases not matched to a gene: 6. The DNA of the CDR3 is TGTGCCAGCAGCAGGGACAGAGGGTATGGCTACACCTTC. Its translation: CASSRDRGYGYTF.

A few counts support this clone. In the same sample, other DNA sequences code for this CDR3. This CDR3 reads CASSILAGEGEQYF. In nucleotides, the CDR3 is TGTGCCAGTAGTATCCTAGCGGGAGAAGGCGAGCAGTACTTC. The J gene is TRBJ2-7, the V gene TRBV19; TRBD2 matches at 10 bases. The V gene's germline CDR1 is LNHDA and CDR2 SQIVND (reference sequence). The CDR3 consists of 14 residues. Germline trimming cut 3 bases from V and 6 bases from J; bases unmatched to any gene: 5.

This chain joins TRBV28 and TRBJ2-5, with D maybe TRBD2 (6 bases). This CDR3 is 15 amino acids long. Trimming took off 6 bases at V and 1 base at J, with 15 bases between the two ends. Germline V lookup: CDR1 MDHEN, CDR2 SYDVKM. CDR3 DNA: TGTGCCAGCAGCACAGACCGGGACTTCCAAGAGACCCAGTACTTC. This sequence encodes CASSTDRDFQETQYF.

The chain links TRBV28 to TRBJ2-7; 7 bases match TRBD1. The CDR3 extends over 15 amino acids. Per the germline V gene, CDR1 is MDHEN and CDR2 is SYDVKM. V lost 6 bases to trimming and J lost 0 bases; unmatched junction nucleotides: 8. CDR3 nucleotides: TGTGCCAGCAGGAGACAGGGTCCGGGCTCCTACGAGCAGTACTTC. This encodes CASRRQGPGSYEQYF.

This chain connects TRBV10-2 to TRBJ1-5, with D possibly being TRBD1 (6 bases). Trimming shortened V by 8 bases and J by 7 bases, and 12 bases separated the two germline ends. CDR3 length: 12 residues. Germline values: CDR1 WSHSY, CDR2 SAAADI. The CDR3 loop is CASAQGGQPQHF. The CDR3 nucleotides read TGCGCCAGCGCACAGGGTGGGCAGCCCCAGCATTTT.

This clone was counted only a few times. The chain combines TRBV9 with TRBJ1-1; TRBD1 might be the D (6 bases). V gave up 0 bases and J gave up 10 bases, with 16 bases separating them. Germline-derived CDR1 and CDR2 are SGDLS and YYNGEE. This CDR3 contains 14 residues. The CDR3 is CASSVVAGEGRAFF. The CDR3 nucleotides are TGTGCCAGCAGCGTAGTGGCAGGGGAGGGGAGAGCTTTCTTT.

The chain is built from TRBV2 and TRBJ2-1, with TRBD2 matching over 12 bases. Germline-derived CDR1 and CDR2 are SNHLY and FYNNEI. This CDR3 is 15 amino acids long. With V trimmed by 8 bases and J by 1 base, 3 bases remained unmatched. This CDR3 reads CASQTSGRSYNEQFF. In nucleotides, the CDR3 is TGTGCCAGCCAAACTAGCGGGAGGTCCTACAATGAGCAGTTCTTC.

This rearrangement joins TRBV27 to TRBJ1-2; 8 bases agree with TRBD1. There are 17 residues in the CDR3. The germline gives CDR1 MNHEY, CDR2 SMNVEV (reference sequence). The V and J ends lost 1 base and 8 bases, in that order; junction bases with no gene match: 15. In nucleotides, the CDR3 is TGTGCCAGCAGTTTATGGGCAGGGGGCGCGGATAATAGGGGCTACACCTTC. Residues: CASSLWAGGADNRGYTF.

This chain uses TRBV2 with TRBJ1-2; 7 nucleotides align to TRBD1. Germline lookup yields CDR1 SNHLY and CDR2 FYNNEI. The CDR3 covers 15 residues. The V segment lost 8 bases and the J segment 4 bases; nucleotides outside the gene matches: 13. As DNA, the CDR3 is TGTGCCAGCGGCCTAACACGGGACAGCAGCTATGGCTACACCTTC. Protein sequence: CASGLTRDSSYGYTF.

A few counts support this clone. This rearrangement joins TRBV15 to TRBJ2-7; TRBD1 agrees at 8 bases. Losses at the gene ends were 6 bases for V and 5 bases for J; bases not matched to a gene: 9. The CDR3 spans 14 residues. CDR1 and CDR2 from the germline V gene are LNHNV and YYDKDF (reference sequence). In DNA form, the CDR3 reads TGTGCCACCAGACCCAGGGGGCGCGTCGACGAGCAGTACTTC. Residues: CATRPRGRVDEQYF.

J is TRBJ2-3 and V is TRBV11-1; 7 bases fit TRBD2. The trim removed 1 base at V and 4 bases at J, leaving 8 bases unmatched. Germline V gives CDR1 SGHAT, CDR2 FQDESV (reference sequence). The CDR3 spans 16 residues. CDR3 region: CASSLETSAASDTQYF. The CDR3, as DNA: TGTGCCAGCAGCTTAGAAACTAGCGCGGCGTCAGATACGCAGTATTTT.

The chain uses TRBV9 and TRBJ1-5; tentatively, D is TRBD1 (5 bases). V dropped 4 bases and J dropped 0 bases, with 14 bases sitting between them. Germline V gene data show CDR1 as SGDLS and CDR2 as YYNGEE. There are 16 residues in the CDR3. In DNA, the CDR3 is TGTGCCAGCAGCCCCCGTGGGGGGTATAGCAATCAGCCCCAGCATTTT. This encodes CASSPRGGYSNQPQHF. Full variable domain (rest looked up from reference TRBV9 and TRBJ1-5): DSGVTQTPKHLITATGQRVTLRCSPRSGDLSVYWYQQSLDQGLQFLIQYYNGEERAKGNILERFSAQQFPDLHSELNLSSLELGDSALYFCASSPRGGYSNQPQHFGDGTRLSIL.

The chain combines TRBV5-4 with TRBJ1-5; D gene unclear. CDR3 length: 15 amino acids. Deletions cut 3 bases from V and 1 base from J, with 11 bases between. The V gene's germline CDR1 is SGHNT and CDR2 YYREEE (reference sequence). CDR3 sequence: CASSSDPGSNQPQHF. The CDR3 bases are TGTGCCAGCAGCTCGGACCCGGGGAGCAATCAGCCCCAGCATTTT.

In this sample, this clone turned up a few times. Written as DNA, the CDR3 is TGTGCCAGCAGCCAATGGACAGAGTCTGGCTACACCTTC. It translates to CASSQWTESGYTF. J is TRBJ1-2 and V is TRBV7-2; D may be TRBD1 (6 bases). The CDR3 consists of 13 residues. CDR1 is SGHTA, CDR2 FQGNSA, per germline. V was cut by 5 bases and J by 7 bases, with 14 bases left in between.

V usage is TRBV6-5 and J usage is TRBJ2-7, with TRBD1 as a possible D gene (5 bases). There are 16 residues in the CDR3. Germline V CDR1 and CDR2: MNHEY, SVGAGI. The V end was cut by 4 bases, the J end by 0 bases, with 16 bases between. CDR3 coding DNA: TGTGCCAGCAGTTCTAAGGACGACAGAAGCTCCTACGAGCAGTACTTC. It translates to CASSSKDDRSSYEQYF.

CDR3 amino acids: CASSLTDRQKETQYF. In DNA, the CDR3 is TGTGCCAGCAGCTTGACGGACAGACAGAAAGAGACCCAGTACTTC. This chain connects TRBV5-5 to TRBJ2-5; D may be TRBD1 (6 bases). Germline CDR1 is SGHKS and CDR2 is YYEKEE (reference sequence). This CDR3 spans 15 amino acids. Trimming cost V 1 base and J 3 bases, with 13 bases left between them.

CDR3 sequence: CASSQGLARDRVFRTGELFF. Here the CDR3 DNA reads TGTGCCAGCAGCCAAGGGTTAGCAAGGGACAGGGTGTTTCGGACCGGGGAGCTGTTTTTT. The V call is TRBV3-1 (or the pseudogene TRBV3-2), the J call TRBJ2-2; the match to TRBD1 covers 9 bases. Trimming took 1 base from V and 5 from J; bases not matched to a gene: 17. Germline lookup yields CDR1 LGHDT and CDR2 YNNKEL (reference sequence). The CDR3 runs 20 residues.

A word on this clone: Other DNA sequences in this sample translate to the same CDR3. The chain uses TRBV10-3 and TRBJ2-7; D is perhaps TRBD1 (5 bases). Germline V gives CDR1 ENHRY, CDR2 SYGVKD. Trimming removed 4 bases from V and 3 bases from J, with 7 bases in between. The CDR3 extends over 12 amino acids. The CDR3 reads CAISVQGYEQYF. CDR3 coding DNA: TGTGCCATCAGTGTCCAGGGCTACGAGCAGTACTTC.

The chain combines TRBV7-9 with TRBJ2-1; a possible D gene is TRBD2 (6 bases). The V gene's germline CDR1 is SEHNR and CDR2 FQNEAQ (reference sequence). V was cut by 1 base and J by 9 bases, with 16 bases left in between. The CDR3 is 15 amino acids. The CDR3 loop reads CASSLDPLAGAEQFF. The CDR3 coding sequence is TGTGCCAGCAGCTTAGATCCACTAGCTGGGGCTGAGCAGTTCTTC.

CDR3 region: CASGILAGGPSSYNEQFF. The CDR3, as DNA: TGTGCTAGTGGTATACTAGCGGGGGGACCTAGCTCCTACAATGAGCAGTTCTTC. V usage is TRBV12-5 and J usage is TRBJ2-1; TRBD2 aligns across 12 bases. The CDR3 extends over 18 amino acids. V lost 5 bases to trimming and J lost 0 bases; unmatched junction nucleotides: 8. Germline CDR1 and CDR2: LGHNT and FRNRAP.

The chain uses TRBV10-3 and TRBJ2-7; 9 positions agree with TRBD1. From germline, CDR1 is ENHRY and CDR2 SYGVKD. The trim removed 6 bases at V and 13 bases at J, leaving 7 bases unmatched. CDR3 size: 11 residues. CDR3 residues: CAIRSGDRVYF. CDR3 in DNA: TGTGCCATCAGGTCCGGGGACAGGGTATACTTC.

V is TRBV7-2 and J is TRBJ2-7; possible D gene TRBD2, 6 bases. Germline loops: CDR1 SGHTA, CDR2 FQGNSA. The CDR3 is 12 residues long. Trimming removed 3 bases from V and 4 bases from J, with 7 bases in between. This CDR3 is CASSLTSYEQYF. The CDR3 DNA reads TGTGCCAGCAGCTTGACTAGTTACGAGCAGTACTTC.